Each of the 11 T cell receptor beta chains below was sequenced from the same sample in a study of neoadjuvant nivolumab and ipilimumab in lung cancer. The data were produced by immunoSEQ multiplex PCR, yet TCRdb's version contains in-frame clones alone and is incomplete. Among over 20,000 clones listed, more than 75% were seen once. Sequencing was performed on tumor tissue, taken after neoadjuvant nivolumab, alone or with ipilimumab, at or shortly before surgery. The receptors here all came from an adult with non-small cell lung cancer.

The chain links TRBV5-1 to TRBJ1-4, with unresolved D. Germline CDR1 SGHRS, CDR2 YFSETQ. The length of the CDR3 is 15 residues. The germline V and J ends were trimmed by 5 bases and 1 base, with 12 bases remaining between them. CDR3 nucleotide sequence: TGCGCCAGCAGGTCTCTGAGGGAAACTAATGAAAAACTGTTTTTT. Amino acid sequence: CASRSLRETNEKLFF.

This clone was counted once. The J gene is TRBJ2-3, the V gene TRBV9; 7 nucleotides match TRBD2. The CDR3 is 14 residues long. Germline assignment: CDR1 SGDLS and CDR2 YYNGEE. V shed 7 bases and J 2 bases; nucleotides not matched to a gene: 7. CDR3 nucleotides: TGTGCCAGCTCCGGAGGGAGGGCCACAGATACGCAGTATTTT. Protein: CASSGGRATDTQYF.

This clone was picked up one time. Distinct nucleotide sequences in the sample also encode this CDR3. The chain has TRBV5-1 and TRBJ2-1; D gene unclear. Germline loops: CDR1 SGHRS, CDR2 YFSETQ. This CDR3 comprises 13 residues. V dropped 2 bases and J dropped 4 bases, with 7 bases sitting between them. The CDR3 spells CASSFSDYNEQFF. CDR3 sequence (DNA): TGCGCCAGCAGCTTCTCGGATTACAATGAGCAGTTCTTC.

This clone was found once. The CDR3 DNA reads TGTGCCAGCAGCCGGGACAGTAACTATGGCTACACCTTC. As protein: CASSRDSNYGYTF. This sequence joins TRBV6-1 and TRBJ1-2; 7 nucleotides agree with TRBD1. This CDR3 is 13 amino acids long. V lost 6 bases, J lost 1 base, and 2 bases stayed unmatched. Germline V gives CDR1 MNHNS, CDR2 SASEGT.

This chain connects TRBV2 to TRBJ2-3; D tentatively reads TRBD1 or TRBD2 (5 bases each). Germline CDR1 and CDR2: SNHLY and FYNNEI. The CDR3 is 12 amino acids. The V gene lost 7 bases and the J gene lost 1 base, with 6 bases spanning the gap. The CDR3, as DNA: TGTGCCAGCATGGGGGGCACAGATACGCAGTATTTT. Residues: CASMGGTDTQYF.

CDR3 DNA: TGTGCCAGCAGCTCGACTAGCGGGAGAATGGAGACCCAGTACTTC. Protein product: CASSSTSGRMETQYF. This chain uses TRBV7-9 with TRBJ2-5; TRBD2 matches 12 bases. Per germline, CDR1 SEHNR and CDR2 FQNEAQ (reference sequence). This CDR3 contains 15 residues. After removal of 4 bases from V and 5 bases from J, the junction contained 5 bases not matched to a gene.

This rearrangement joins TRBV2 to TRBJ1-1; D gene unclear. The germline V and J ends were trimmed by 5 bases and 5 bases, with 12 bases remaining between them. The CDR3 is 13 amino acids. CDR1 is SNHLY, CDR2 FYNNEI, per germline. The CDR3 spells CASSTVSGTEAFF. The CDR3 DNA follows: TGTGCCAGCAGTACGGTGTCCGGGACTGAAGCTTTCTTT.

This chain joins TRBV30 and TRBJ1-5; no firm D call. V was trimmed by 0 bases and J by 7 bases, leaving 10 bases between them. The germline CDR1 and CDR2 sequences are GTSNPN and SVGIG (reference sequence). The CDR3 spans 13 residues. The CDR3 DNA sequence: TGTGCCTGGAGTGTGGGAGGTGACCAGCCCCAGCATTTT. Amino acids: CAWSVGGDQPQHF. Variable domain in full (rest from reference TRBV30 and TRBJ1-5): SQTIHQWPATLVQPVGSPLSLECTVEGTSNPNLYWYRQAAGRGLQLLFYSVGIGQISSEVPQNLSASRPQDRQFILSSKKLLLSDSGFYLCAWSVGGDQPQHFGDGTRLSIL.

The chain employs TRBV5-1 and TRBJ2-4, with TRBD1 identical over 9 bases. This CDR3 is built from 16 residues. Trimming took 4 bases from V and 3 from J; bases not matched to a gene: 8. The germline gives CDR1 SGHRS, CDR2 YFSETQ. The DNA of the CDR3 is TGCGCCAGCAGCCGGGGGACAGGGACGGGCAAAAACATTCAGTACTTC. It translates to CASSRGTGTGKNIQYF.

The chain joins TRBV30 to TRBJ1-2; D gene uncertain. With 2 bases removed from V and 5 bases from J, the gap between germline ends came to 6 bases. CDR3 length equals 11 residues. Germline values: CDR1 GTSNPN, CDR2 SVGIG (reference sequence). The CDR3 DNA sequence: TGTGCCTGGAGTTCAAATTATGGCTACACCTTC. Its translation: CAWSSNYGYTF.

This chain uses TRBV30 with TRBJ1-5; D unresolved. V lost 0 bases to trimming and J lost 1 base, with 10 bases between them. The CDR3 contains 15 residues. Germline assignment: CDR1 GTSNPN and CDR2 SVGIG (reference sequence). The CDR3 region is CAWSVTVWSNQPQHF. CDR3 in DNA: TGTGCCTGGAGTGTAACCGTATGGAGCAATCAGCCCCAGCATTTT. The entire variable domain, with the rest obtained from reference TRBV30 and TRBJ1-5, is as follows: SQTIHQWPATLVQPVGSPLSLECTVEGTSNPNLYWYRQAAGRGLQLLFYSVGIGQISSEVPQNLSASRPQDRQFILSSKKLLLSDSGFYLCAWSVTVWSNQPQHFGDGTRLSIL.